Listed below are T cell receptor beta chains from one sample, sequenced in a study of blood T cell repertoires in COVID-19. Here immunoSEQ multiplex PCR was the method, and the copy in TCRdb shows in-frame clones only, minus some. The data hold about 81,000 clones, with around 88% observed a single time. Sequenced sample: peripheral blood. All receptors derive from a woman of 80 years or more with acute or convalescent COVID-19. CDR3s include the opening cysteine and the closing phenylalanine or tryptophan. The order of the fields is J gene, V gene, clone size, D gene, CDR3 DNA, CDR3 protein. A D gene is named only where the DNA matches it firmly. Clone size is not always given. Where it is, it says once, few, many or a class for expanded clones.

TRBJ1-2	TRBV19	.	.	TGTGCCAGTAGTATAGGCGGAATCTATGGCTACACCTTC	CASSIGGIYGYTF
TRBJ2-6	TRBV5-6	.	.	TGTGCCAGCAGCTTGTGGTCAAGACACTCTGGGGCCAACGTCCTGACTTTC	CASSLWSRHSGANVLTF
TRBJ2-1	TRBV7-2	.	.	TGTGCCAGCAGCCAGGGTGGGCTTGAGCAGTTCTTC	CASSQGGLEQFF
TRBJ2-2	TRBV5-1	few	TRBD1	TGCGCCAGCAGCGTGTTCACAGGGGGCAGCACCGGGGAGCTGTTTTTT	CASSVFTGGSTGELFF
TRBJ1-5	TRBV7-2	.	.	TGTGCCAGCAGCTTAGCGTTCGGCAATCAGCCCCAGCATTTT	CASSLAFGNQPQHF
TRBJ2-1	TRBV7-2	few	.	TGTGCCAGCAGCTTAGGGGCCGAATCCTACAATGAGCAGTTCTTC	CASSLGAESYNEQFF
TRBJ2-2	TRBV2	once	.	TGTGCCAGCACCCCGAAAACAGGTTCTGCCGGGGAGCTGTTTTTT	CASTPKTGSAGELFF
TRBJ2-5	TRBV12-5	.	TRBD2	TGTGCTAGTGGTTTGGAGGGACTAGCGGGAGTGGAGACCCAGTACTTC	CASGLEGLAGVETQYF
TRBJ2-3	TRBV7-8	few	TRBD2	TGTGCCAGCAGCCCCCAAGCGGGGGGGAGGGAAACGCAGTATTTT	CASSPQAGGRETQYF
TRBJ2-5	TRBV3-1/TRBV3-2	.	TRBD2	TGTGCCAGCAGCCCAGCCGGGACTAGCGGGGGGCACCAAGAGACCCAGTACTTC	CASSPAGTSGGHQETQYF
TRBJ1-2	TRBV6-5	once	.	TGTGCCAGTGAATGGAGCCGGAGTGGCTACACCTTC	CASEWSRSGYTF
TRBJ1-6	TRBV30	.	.	TGTGCCTGGAACACCAAGGGGATTAATAATTCACCCCTCCACTTT	CAWNTKGINNSPLHF
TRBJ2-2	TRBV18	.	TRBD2	TGTGCCAGCTCACGCGGGGGGGCCACCGGGGAGCTGTTTTTT	CASSRGGATGELFF
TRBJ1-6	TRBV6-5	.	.	TGTGCCAGCAGTTACAGCCAGGGGCTCAATTCACCCCTCCACTTT	CASSYSQGLNSPLHF
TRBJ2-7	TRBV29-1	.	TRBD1	TGCAGCGTTGGGGCGACAGTGGGACAGGGGCTGTACGGGCAGTACTTC	CSVGATVGQGLYGQYF
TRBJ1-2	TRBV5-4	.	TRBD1	TGTGCCAGCAGCCAGGGACAGGGGCATGGCTACACCTTC	CASSQGQGHGYTF
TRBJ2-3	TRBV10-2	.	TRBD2	TGCGCCAGCACGGACGGGGGGGCCCTGGGTACAGATACGCAGTATTTT	CASTDGGALGTDTQYF
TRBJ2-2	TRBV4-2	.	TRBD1	TGTGCCAGACCGGGACAGAAGAACACCGGGGAGCTGTTTTTT	CARPGQKNTGELFF
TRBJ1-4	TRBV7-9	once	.	TGTGCCAGCAGCCAAGAGGCAGCTAATGAAAAACTGTTTTTT	CASSQEAANEKLFF
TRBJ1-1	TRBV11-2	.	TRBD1	TGTGCCAGCAGCGCCATCGGGACAGGGTACACTGAAGCTTTCTTT	CASSAIGTGYTEAFF
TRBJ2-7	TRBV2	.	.	TGTGCCAGCAAGGGAGGGCAGGGGACCTACGAGCAGTACTTC	CASKGGQGTYEQYF
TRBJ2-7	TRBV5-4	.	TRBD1	TGTGCCAGCAGCCCGGGACAGGGGGTGTCCTACGAGCAGTACTTC	CASSPGQGVSYEQYF
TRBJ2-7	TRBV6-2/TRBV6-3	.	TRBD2	TGTGCCAGCAGTACCCCCGCTAGCGGGATTCCCTACGAGCAGTACTTC	CASSTPASGIPYEQYF
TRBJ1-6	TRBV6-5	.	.	TGTGCCAGCAGTTATGGCGATCTTGGAGGCGGCTCACCCCTCCACTTT	CASSYGDLGGGSPLHF
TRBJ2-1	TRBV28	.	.	TGTGCCACCAAATACCTGAGCTCCTACAATGAGCAGTTCTTC	CATKYLSSYNEQFF